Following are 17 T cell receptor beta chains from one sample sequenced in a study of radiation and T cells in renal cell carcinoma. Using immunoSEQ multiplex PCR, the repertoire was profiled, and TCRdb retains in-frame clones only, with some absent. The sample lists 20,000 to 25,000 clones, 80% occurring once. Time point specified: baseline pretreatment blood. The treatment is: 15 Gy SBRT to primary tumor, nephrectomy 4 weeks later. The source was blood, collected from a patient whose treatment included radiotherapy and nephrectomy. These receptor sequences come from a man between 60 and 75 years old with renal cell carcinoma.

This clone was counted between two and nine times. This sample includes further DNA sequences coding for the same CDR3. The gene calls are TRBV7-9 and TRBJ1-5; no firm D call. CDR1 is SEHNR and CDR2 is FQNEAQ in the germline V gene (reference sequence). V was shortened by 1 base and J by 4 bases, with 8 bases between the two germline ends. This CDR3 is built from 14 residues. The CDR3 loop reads CASSLGTANQPQHF. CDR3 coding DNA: TGTGCCAGCAGCTTAGGGACGGCTAATCAGCCCCAGCATTTT.

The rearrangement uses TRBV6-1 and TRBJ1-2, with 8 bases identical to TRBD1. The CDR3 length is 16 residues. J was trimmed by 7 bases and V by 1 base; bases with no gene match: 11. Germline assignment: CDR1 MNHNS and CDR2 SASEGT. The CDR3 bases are TGTGCCAGCAGTGAAGGGGCGGGACAGGCTTTGTTTGGCTACACCTTC. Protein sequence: CASSEGAGQALFGYTF.

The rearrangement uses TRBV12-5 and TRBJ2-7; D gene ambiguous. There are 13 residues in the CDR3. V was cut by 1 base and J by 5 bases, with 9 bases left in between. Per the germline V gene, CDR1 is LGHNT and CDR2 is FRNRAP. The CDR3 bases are TGTGCTAGTGGTTTGGCCCTAGTTGACGAGCAGTACTTC. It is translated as CASGLALVDEQYF.

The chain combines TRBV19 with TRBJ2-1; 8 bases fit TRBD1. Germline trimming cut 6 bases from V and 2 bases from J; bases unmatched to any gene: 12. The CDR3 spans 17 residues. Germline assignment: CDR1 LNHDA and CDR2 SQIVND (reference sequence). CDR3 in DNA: TGTGCCAGTAGGCCGCTTTACAGGGGGACCCCCTACAATGAGCAGTTCTTC. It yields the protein CASRPLYRGTPYNEQFF.

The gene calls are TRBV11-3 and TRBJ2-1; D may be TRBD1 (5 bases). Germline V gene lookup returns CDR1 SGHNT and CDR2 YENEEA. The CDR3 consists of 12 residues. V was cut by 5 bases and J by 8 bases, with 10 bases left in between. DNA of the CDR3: TGTGCCAGCAGCCTGGGGCGCGATGAGCAGTTCTTC. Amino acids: CASSLGRDEQFF.

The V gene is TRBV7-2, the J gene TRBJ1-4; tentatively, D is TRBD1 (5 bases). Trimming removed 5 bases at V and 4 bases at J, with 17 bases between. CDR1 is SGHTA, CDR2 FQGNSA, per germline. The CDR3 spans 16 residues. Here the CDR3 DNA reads TGTGCCAGCAGCACCTTTGGGGGGAGTCTTAATGAAAAACTGTTTTTT. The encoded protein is CASSTFGGSLNEKLFF. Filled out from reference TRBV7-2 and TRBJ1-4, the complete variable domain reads GAGVSQSPSNKVTEKGKDVELRCDPISGHTALYWYRQSLGQGLEFLIYFQGNSAPDKSGLPSDRFSAERTGGSVSTLTIQRTQQEDSAVYLCASSTFGGSLNEKLFFGSGTQLSVL.

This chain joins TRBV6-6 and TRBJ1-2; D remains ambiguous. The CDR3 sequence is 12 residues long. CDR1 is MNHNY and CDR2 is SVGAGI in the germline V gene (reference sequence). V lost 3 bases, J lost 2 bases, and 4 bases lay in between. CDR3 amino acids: CASSYRNYGYTF. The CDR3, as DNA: TGTGCCAGCAGTTATAGGAACTATGGCTACACCTTC.

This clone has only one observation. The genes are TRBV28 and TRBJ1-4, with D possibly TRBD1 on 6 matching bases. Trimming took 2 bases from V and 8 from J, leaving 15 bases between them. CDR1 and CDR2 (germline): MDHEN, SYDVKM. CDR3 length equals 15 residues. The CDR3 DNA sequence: TGTGCCAGCAGTTTAGCCCGTCAGGGGAGGGAAAAACTGTTTTTT. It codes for CASSLARQGREKLFF.

CDR3 nucleotide sequence: TGTGCCAGCAGGCTCTCGGGGCCAAGCTATAATTCACCCCTCCACTTT. It is translated as CASRLSGPSYNSPLHF. This rearrangement joins TRBV27 to TRBJ1-6; possibly TRBD1 for D (5 bases). The germline gives CDR1 MNHEY, CDR2 SMNVEV (reference sequence). Trimming removed 6 bases from V and 3 bases from J, with 15 bases in between. The CDR3 spans 16 residues.

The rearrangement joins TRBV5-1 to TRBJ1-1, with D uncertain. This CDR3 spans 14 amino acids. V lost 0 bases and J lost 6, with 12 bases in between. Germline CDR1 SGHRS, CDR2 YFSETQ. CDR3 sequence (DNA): TGCGCCAGCAGCTTGGCCCAAGGGTCCGCTGAAGCTTTCTTT. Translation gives CASSLAQGSAEAFF.

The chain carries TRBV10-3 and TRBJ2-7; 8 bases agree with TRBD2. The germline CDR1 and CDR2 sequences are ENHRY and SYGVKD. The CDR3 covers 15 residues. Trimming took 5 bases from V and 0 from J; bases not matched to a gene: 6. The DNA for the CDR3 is TGTGCCATCAGTCGGGGGGGGACCCCCTCCTACGAGCAGTACTTC. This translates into CAISRGGTPSYEQYF.

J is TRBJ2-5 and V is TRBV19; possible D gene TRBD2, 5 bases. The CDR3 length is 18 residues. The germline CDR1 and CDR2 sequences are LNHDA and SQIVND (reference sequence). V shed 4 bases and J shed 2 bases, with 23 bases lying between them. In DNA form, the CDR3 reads TGTGCCAGTAGTACCCCCGGTTCTCGGGCAGAGGGACAAGAGACCCAGTACTTC. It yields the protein CASSTPGSRAEGQETQYF. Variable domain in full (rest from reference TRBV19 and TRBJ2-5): DGGITQSPKYLFRKEGQNVTLSCEQNLNHDAMYWYRQDPGQGLRLIYYSQIVNDFQKGDIAEGYSVSREKKESFPLTVTSAQKNPTAFYLCASSTPGSRAEGQETQYFGPGTRLLVL.

The CDR3 nucleotides are TGTGCCAGCAGCTTTTGGACACAATGGAACACTGAAGCTTTCTTT. Its protein is CASSFWTQWNTEAFF. V and J are TRBV7-9 and TRBJ1-1; tentatively, D is TRBD1 (5 bases). Deletions cut 3 bases from V and 1 base from J, with 12 bases between. Germline V gene lookup returns CDR1 SEHNR and CDR2 FQNEAQ (reference sequence). The CDR3 loop spans 15 amino acids.

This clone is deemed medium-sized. For the CDR3, the DNA is TGTGCCAGCAGCACTAGCGGGAGGGGGGATGAGCAGTTCTTC. Translating gives CASSTSGRGDEQFF. The rearrangement uses TRBV5-4 and TRBJ2-1; 13 bases fit TRBD2. This CDR3 has 14 amino acids. From germline, CDR1 is SGHNT and CDR2 YYREEE (reference sequence). Trimming cost V 4 bases and J 8 bases; bases outside gene matches: 3.

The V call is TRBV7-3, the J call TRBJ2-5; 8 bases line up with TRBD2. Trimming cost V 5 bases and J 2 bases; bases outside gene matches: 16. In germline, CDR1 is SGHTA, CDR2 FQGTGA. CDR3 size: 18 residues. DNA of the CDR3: TGTGCCAGCAGCACCTCCGGGCCGGGACTAGGGGATCAAGAGACCCAGTACTTC. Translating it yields CASSTSGPGLGDQETQYF.

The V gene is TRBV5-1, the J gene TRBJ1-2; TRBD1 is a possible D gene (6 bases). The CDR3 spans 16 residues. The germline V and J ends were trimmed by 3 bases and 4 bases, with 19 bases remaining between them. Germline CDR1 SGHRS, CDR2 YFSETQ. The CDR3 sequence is CASSYDSNREGYGYTF. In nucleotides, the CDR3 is TGCGCCAGCAGCTACGACTCTAACAGGGAGGGCTATGGCTACACCTTC.

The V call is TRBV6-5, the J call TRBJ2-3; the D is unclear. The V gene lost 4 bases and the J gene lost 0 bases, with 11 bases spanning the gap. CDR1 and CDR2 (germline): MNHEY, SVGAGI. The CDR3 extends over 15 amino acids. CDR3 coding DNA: TGTGCCAGCAGTTCCGACGGTGCTAGCACAGATACGCAGTATTTT. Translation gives CASSSDGASTDTQYF.